What follows are 25 T cell receptor beta chains derived from one specimen sequenced in a study of tumor-infiltrating lymphocytes in primary liver carcinoma. It was from approximately 20-30 mg of unsorted bulk tissue that RNA and DNA were co-extracted. With around 500 ng total RNA as template and a constant-region primer, TCR beta cDNA was made. Three nested multiplex PCR rounds of slightly modified ARM-PCR generated TCR beta libraries. Two initial PCR rounds of around 10 cycles each paired TRBV1-TRBV30 forward primers with a C-beta reverse primer. TCRdb itself ran the multiplex PCR reads through MiXCR, one entry per CDR3 protein. Among 95,000 to 150,000 distinct CDR3 sequences listed, 55% to 75% were seen once. What was sequenced was liver tumor tissue from sampling region 3. Documented subset: tumor region T3, left-lateral pole. The receptor source for this set is a woman in her fifties or sixties with primary liver carcinoma and hepatitis B virus infection.

J is TRBJ2-7 and V is TRBV5-1, with 7 bases identical to TRBD2. Germline CDR1 is SGHRS and CDR2 is YFSETQ. The V and J ends lost 0 bases and 4 bases, in that order; junction bases with no gene match: 7. This CDR3 region has 15 residues. The CDR3 nucleotides are TGCGCCAGCAGCTTGGAATCGGCGGGAGTTTACGAGCAGTACTTC. It specifies CASSLESAGVYEQYF.

This chain joins TRBV19 and TRBJ2-5; 9 bases line up with TRBD1. CDR3 length: 16 amino acids. Germline-derived CDR1 and CDR2 are LNHDA and SQIVND (reference sequence). V shed 1 base, J shed 2 bases, and the junction held 5 bases outside the gene matches. CDR3 sequence (DNA): TGTGCCAGTAGTATAGTGGGGACAGGGTCGCAAGAGACCCAGTACTTC. This translates into CASSIVGTGSQETQYF.

Concerning this clonotype: A junction end diverges from the germline sequence, so it may reflect a read error. The rearrangement links TRBV11-1 to TRBJ2-3; TRBD2 is a possible D gene (6 bases). CDR1 is SGHAT, CDR2 FQDESV, per germline (reference sequence). The CDR3 loop spans 14 amino acids. CDR3 in DNA: TGTGCCAGTAGCTTAAGGCAACATACGGGAGAGTCTCACTTT. Translation gives CASSLRQHTGESHF.

This clonotype has only a few counts. A much more abundant neighbour one base away suggests this may be a read error. The chain combines TRBV6-5 with TRBJ2-5; 14 bases are a match to TRBD2. The CDR3 totals 19 residues. The junction had 13 bases not matched to a gene; V was cut back by 6 bases and J by 1 base. Germline CDR1 is MNHEY and CDR2 is SVGAGI. The chain's CDR3 is CASRRRNGLAGGSQETQYF. The DNA of the CDR3 is TGTGCCAGCAGACGGAGGAATGGACTAGCGGGAGGCTCCCAAGAGACCCAGTACTTC.

As concerns this clonotype: This clone may be a read error of a much larger clone one base away. The V gene is TRBV29-1, the J gene TRBJ2-2, with D possibly called TRBD1 or TRBD2 (5 bases each). The germline V gene has CDR1 SQVTM and CDR2 ANQGSEA. The CDR3 is 14 amino acids. The CDR3 loop reads CSVQGLVNTGELLF. The CDR3 DNA is TGCAGCGTCCAGGGATTGGTCAACACCGGGGAGCTGCTTTTT.

A few counts support this clonotype. The chain links TRBV19 to TRBJ2-5; D is perhaps TRBD1 (6 bases). This CDR3 spans 14 amino acids. Trimming stripped 5 bases from V and 1 base from J, with 11 bases between. Per germline, CDR1 LNHDA and CDR2 SQIVND (reference sequence). The CDR3 DNA is TGTGCCAGTAGTGAGAGGACAGCCCAAGAGACCCAGTACTTC. Amino acid sequence: CASSERTAQETQYF.

Note on this clonotype: A much larger clone sits a single nucleotide away, making a read error possible. The rearrangement uses TRBV4-2 and TRBJ2-7; 13 bases map to TRBD2. The V and J ends lost 1 base and 8 bases, in that order; junction bases with no gene match: 8. The CDR3 is 16 amino acids. Germline V gene sequence: CDR1 LGHNA, CDR2 YNFKEQ. CDR3 residues: CASSQGTSGRGSKQYF. In DNA form, the CDR3 reads TGTGCCAGCAGCCAAGGGACTAGCGGGAGAGGGAGCAAGCAGTACTTC.

This clonotype is categorized as medium-sized. V usage is TRBV11-3 and J usage is TRBJ2-5; possible D gene TRBD2, 5 bases. The V end was cut by 4 bases, the J end by 5 bases, with 11 bases between. This CDR3 is built from 13 residues. In germline, CDR1 is SGHNT, CDR2 YENEEA. In nucleotides, the CDR3 is TGTGCCAGCAGCTCTACGGGAAGGGAGACCCAGTACTTC. Translated: CASSSTGRETQYF. The full variable domain, in which reference TRBV11-3 and TRBJ2-5 provide the parts outside the CDR3, is EAGVVQSPRYKIIEKKQPVAFWCNPISGHNTLYWYLQNLGQGPELLIRYENEEAVDDSQLPKDRFSAERLKGVDSTLKIQPAELGDSAVYLCASSSTGRETQYFGPGTRLLVL.

This clonotype was seen only once. A read error is possible here, since a much larger clone lies one base away. This sequence joins TRBV28 and TRBJ2-7; 13 nucleotides match TRBD2. V gave up 7 bases and J gave up 3 bases; unmatched junction bases: 15. The length of the CDR3 is 18 residues. Germline V gene lookup returns CDR1 MDHEN and CDR2 SYDVKM. Here the CDR3 DNA reads TGTGCCAGCAATCCGACCGGGACTAGCGGGGATAGTATCTACGAGCAGTACTTC. This codes for CASNPTGTSGDSIYEQYF. The full variable domain, completed using reference TRBV28 and TRBJ2-7, is DVKVTQSSRYLVKRTGEKVFLECVQDMDHENMFWYRQDPGLGLRLIYFSYDVKMKEKGDIPEGYSVSREKKERFSLILESASTNQTSMYLCASNPTGTSGDSIYEQYFGPGTRLTVT.

As to this clonotype: At one of its ends the junction is not consistent with the germline gene, which may arise from a read error. This chain uses TRBV12-3 or TRBV12-4 with TRBJ2-5, with 10 bases aligning to TRBD2. The CDR3 is 16 residues long. The CDR3 nucleotides are TGTACCAGCAGTTCCACCAGCGGGAGGGCCGGGGAGACCCAGTACTTC. It is translated as CTSSSTSGRAGETQYF.

A few counts support this clonotype. This chain links TRBV18 with TRBJ2-5; TRBD2 matches 12 bases. CDR1 is KGHSH, CDR2 LQKENI, per germline. This CDR3 region has 14 residues. The ends lost 3 bases at V and 4 bases at J; junction bases unmatched: 0. The CDR3 region has the DNA TGTGCCAGCTCACCGGGACTAGCGGGAGAGACCCAGTACTTC. This gives the protein CASSPGLAGETQYF.

V gene TRBV5-1 combines with J gene TRBJ1-4; D may be TRBD1 (5 bases). V shed 4 bases and J shed 4 bases, with 17 bases lying between them. This CDR3 is 16 amino acids long. Germline CDR1 reads SGHRS; CDR2 reads YFSETQ. The CDR3 DNA follows: TGCGCCAGCAGCCCCTCGCGGGGGGGGAATAATGAAAAACTGTTTTTT. This encodes CASSPSRGGNNEKLFF.

Remarks on this clonotype: A much bigger clone sits one base away, suggesting this may be a read error. Here the CDR3 reads CASSGKILAGGYERYF. CDR3 sequence (DNA): TGTGCCAGCAGCGGAAAAATACTAGCGGGAGGCTACGAGCGGTACTTC. This sequence joins TRBV5-5 and TRBJ2-7; 12 bases are a match to TRBD2. The germline V gene has CDR1 SGHKS and CDR2 YYEKEE (reference sequence). The CDR3 has 16 residues.

About this clonotype: At one of its ends the junction is not consistent with the germline gene, which may arise from a read error. This rearrangement joins TRBV6-6 to TRBJ2-2; D ambiguous. Germline V lookup: CDR1 MNHNY, CDR2 SVGAGI (reference sequence). The CDR3 is 17 amino acids. This CDR3 reads CASSYEQAQLNTEELFF. Here the CDR3 DNA reads TGTGCCAGCAGTTATGAGCAGGCTCAACTGAACACCGAGGAGCTGTTTTTT.

The chain couples TRBV6-1 to TRBJ2-7; 8 bases align to TRBD2. Germline loops: CDR1 MNHNS, CDR2 SASEGT. The CDR3 consists of 14 residues. With 8 bases clipped from V and 3 bases from J, the junction kept 9 bases outside the gene matches. The CDR3 reads CASSMTSVNYEQYF. CDR3 sequence (DNA): TGTGCCAGCTCAATGACTAGCGTGAACTACGAGCAGTACTTC.

Remarks on this clonotype: At one of its ends the junction is not consistent with the germline gene, which may arise from a read error. This chain joins TRBV12-3 or TRBV12-4 and TRBJ2-2, with 7 bases aligning to TRBD2. The CDR3 loop spans 15 amino acids. Here the CDR3 DNA reads TGTACCAGCAGTTTTTGGGGGGGTGGCACTGGGGAGCTGTTTTTT. It codes for CTSSFWGGGTGELFF.

Of note for this clonotype: This may stem from a read error, because a much larger clone lies one nucleotide away. The chain combines TRBV29-1 with TRBJ2-1; 13 nucleotides agree with TRBD2. Germline CDR1 and CDR2: SQVTM and ANQGSEA. The CDR3 loop spans 19 amino acids. In nucleotides, the CDR3 is TGCGGCGTTGAGACGCACCGGACTAGCGGGAGAGGGTCCTACAATGAGCAGTTCTTC. The encoded protein is CGVETHRTSGRGSYNEQFF.

Of note for this clonotype: The junction differs from germline at one of its ends, possibly a read error. V usage is TRBV7-9 and J usage is TRBJ2-3; 10 bases match TRBD1. Germline values: CDR1 SEHNR, CDR2 FQNEAQ (reference sequence). The CDR3 contains 17 residues. The CDR3 nucleotides read TGTGCCAGAAGCTTACAAGTTGGGACAGGGGCAACAGATACGCAGTATTTT. This gives the protein CARSLQVGTGATDTQYF. Full variable domain (remainder filled in from reference TRBV7-9 and TRBJ2-3): DTGVSQNPRHKITKRGQNVTFRCDPISEHNRLYWYRQTLGQGPEFLTYFQNEAQLEKSRLLSDRFSAERPKGSFSTLEIQRTEQGDSAMYLCARSLQVGTGATDTQYFGPGTRLTVL.

As concerns this clonotype: It is likely a read error, because the conserved phenylalanine at the end of the CDR3 is missing. The chain links TRBV5-6 to TRBJ2-3; no reliable D call. There are 16 residues in the CDR3. Germline V gene data show CDR1 as SGHDT and CDR2 as YYEEEE. CDR3 in DNA: TGTACCAGCAGCTTGTTAGGCACCTCTAGCACAGATACGCAGTATTAT. Translated: CTSSLLGTSSTDTQYY.

A word on this clonotype: This may be a read error: a much more frequent sequence differs by one nucleotide. The chain combines TRBV2 with TRBJ2-3; D perhaps matches TRBD2 (6 bases). The CDR3 is 13 amino acids. Trimming removed 7 bases at V and 5 bases at J, with 13 bases between. The germline V gene encodes CDR1 SNHLY and CDR2 FYNNEI. CDR3 in DNA: TGTGCCAGCATGGGGGGATCCAAAGATACGCAGTATTTT. Encoded protein: CASMGGSKDTQYF. Variable domain in full (rest from reference TRBV2 and TRBJ2-3): EPEVTQTPSHQVTQMGQEVILRCVPISNHLYFYWYRQILGQKVEFLVSFYNNEISEKSEIFDDQFSVERPDGSNFTLKIRSTKLEDSAMYFCASMGGSKDTQYFGPGTRLTVL.

In this sample, this clonotype turned up many times. This rearrangement joins TRBV5-1 to TRBJ1-1; tentatively, D is TRBD1 (5 bases). V dropped 3 bases and J dropped 5 bases, with 11 bases sitting between them. CDR3 size: 13 residues. Germline CDR1 SGHRS, CDR2 YFSETQ. The CDR3 region has the DNA TGCGCCAGCAGCTATTCGGGGGTAACTGAAGCTTTCTTT. Translating gives CASSYSGVTEAFF.

Note on this clonotype: At one boundary the junction diverges from the germline segment, which might be a read error. V usage is TRBV11-2 and J usage is TRBJ1-1, with TRBD1 matching 7 bases. Germline V gene data show CDR1 as SGHAT and CDR2 as FQNNGV. CDR3 size: 13 residues. CDR3 nucleotide sequence: TGTGCCAACAGCTTAGAGCTGACAGGGAGGGCTTTCTTT. Protein sequence: CANSLELTGRAFF.

This clonotype was seen a single time. This likely comes from a read error, as the CDR3 has no conserved phenylalanine or tryptophan at its end. This rearrangement joins TRBV11-2 to TRBJ2-3; TRBD2 agrees at 8 bases. The germline V gene encodes CDR1 SGHAT and CDR2 FQNNGV. This CDR3 contains 15 residues. CDR3 bases: TGTGCCAGTGGCTCGGGATTAGCGGGACCAGATGCGCAGTATCTT. It is translated as CASGSGLAGPDAQYL.

A note on this clonotype: This could be a read error, since a much larger clone is one nucleotide away. The chain has TRBV30 and TRBJ1-1; 8 bases align to TRBD1. Germline V CDR1 and CDR2: GTSNPN, SVGIG (reference sequence). This CDR3 region has 14 residues. The CDR3 region has the DNA TGTGCCTGGAGTAGGGGCAGGGGGCACACTGAAGCTCTCTTT. Its protein product is CAWSRGRGHTEALF.

As to this clonotype: A much bigger clone sits one base away, suggesting this may be a read error. The V and J genes are TRBV5-1 and TRBJ2-1; 9 bases agree with TRBD2. This CDR3 has 16 residues. Trimming took 3 bases from V and 10 from J; bases not matched to a gene: 14. CDR1 and CDR2 (germline): SGHRS, YFSETQ. The CDR3 loop is CASSSFQGGRAEEQFF. The CDR3 nucleotides are TGCGCCAGCAGCTCGTTTCAGGGCGGGAGGGCCGAGGAGCAGTTCTTC.